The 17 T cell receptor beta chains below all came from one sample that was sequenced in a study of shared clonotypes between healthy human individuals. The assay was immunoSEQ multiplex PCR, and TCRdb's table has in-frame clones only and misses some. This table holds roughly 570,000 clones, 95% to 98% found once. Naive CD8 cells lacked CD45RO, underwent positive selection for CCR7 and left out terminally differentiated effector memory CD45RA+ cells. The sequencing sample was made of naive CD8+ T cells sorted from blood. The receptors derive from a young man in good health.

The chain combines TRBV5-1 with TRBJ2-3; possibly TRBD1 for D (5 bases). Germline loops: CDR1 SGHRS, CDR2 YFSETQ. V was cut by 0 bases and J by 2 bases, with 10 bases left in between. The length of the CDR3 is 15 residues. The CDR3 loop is CASSLEQGNTDTQYF. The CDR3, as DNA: TGCGCCAGCAGCTTGGAGCAGGGAAACACAGATACGCAGTATTTT.

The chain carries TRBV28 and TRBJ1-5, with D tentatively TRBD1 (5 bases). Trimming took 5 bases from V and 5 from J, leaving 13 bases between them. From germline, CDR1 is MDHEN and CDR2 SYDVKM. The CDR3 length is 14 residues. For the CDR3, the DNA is TGTGCCAGCAGTACCCACAGGTCGTATCAGCCCCAGCATTTT. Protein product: CASSTHRSYQPQHF.

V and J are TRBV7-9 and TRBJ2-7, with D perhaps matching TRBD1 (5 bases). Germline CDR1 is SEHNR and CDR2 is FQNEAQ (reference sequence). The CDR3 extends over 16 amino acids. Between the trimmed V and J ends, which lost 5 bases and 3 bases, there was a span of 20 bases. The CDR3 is CASSLLIQATNYEQYF. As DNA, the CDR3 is TGTGCCAGCAGCCTACTAATACAGGCTACTAACTACGAGCAGTACTTC.

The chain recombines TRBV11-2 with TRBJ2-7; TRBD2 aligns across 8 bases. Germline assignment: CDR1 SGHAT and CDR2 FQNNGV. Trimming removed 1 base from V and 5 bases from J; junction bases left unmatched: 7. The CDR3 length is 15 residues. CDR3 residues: CASSLVDSGKDEQYF. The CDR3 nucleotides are TGTGCCAGCAGCTTAGTGGATAGCGGGAAAGACGAGCAGTACTTC.

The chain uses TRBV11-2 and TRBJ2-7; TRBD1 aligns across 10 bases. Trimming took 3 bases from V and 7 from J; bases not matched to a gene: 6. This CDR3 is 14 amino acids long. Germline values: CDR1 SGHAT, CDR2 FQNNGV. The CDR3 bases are TGTGCCAGCAGCTTTTACGGGACAGGGGATGAGCAGTACTTC. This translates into CASSFYGTGDEQYF.

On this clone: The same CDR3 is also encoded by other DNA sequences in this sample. The CDR3, as DNA: TGTGCCAGCAGACTGTTAAACTCCTACGAGCAGTACTTC. The encoded protein is CASRLLNSYEQYF. The chain joins TRBV28 to TRBJ2-7; D is ambiguous. Germline-derived CDR1 and CDR2 are MDHEN and SYDVKM. Trimming removed 6 bases from V and 0 bases from J, with 9 bases in between. CDR3 length: 13 amino acids.

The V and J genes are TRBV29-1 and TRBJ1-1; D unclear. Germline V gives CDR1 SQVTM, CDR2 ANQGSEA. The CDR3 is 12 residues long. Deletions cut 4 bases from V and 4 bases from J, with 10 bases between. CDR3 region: CSVVSEGTEAFF. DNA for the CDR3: TGCAGCGTTGTTAGCGAGGGCACTGAAGCTTTCTTT.

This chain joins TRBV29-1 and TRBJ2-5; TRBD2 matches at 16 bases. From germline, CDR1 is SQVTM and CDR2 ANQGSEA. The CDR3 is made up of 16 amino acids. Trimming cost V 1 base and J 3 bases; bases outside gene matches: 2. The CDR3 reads CSVEAGTSGREETQYF. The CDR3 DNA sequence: TGCAGCGTTGAAGCCGGGACTAGCGGGAGGGAAGAGACCCAGTACTTC. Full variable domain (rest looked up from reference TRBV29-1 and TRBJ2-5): SAVISQKPSRDICQRGTSLTIQCQVDSQVTMMFWYRQQPGQSLTLIATANQGSEATYESGFVIDKFPISRPNLTFSTLTVSNMSPEDSSIYLCSVEAGTSGREETQYFGPGTRLLVL.

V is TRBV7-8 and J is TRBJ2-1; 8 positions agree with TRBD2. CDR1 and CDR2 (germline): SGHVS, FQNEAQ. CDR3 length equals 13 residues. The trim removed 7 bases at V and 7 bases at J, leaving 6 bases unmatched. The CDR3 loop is CASNTGGLNEQFF. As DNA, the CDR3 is TGTGCCAGCAATACGGGAGGGCTGAATGAGCAGTTCTTC.

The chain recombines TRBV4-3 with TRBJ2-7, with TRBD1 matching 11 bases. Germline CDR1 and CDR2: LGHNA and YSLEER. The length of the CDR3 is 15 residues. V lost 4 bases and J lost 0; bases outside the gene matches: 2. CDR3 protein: CASSLGQGASYEQYF. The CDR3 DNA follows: TGCGCCAGCAGCCTCGGACAGGGGGCCTCCTACGAGCAGTACTTC.

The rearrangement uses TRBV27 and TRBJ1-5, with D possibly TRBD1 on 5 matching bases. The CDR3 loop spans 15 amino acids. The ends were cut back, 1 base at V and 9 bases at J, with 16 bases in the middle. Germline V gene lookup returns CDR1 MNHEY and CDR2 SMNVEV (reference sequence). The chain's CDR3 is CASSLWGSPKVPQHF. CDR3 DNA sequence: TGTGCCAGCAGTTTATGGGGCAGTCCGAAGGTGCCCCAGCATTTT.

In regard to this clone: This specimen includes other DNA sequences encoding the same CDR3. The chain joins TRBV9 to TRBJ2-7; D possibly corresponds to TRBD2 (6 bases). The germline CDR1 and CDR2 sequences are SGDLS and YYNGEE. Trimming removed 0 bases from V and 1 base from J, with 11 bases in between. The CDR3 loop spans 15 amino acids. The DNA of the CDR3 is TGTGCCAGCAGCGTAGGGGCGGGATTATCCTACGAGCAGTACTTC. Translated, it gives CASSVGAGLSYEQYF.

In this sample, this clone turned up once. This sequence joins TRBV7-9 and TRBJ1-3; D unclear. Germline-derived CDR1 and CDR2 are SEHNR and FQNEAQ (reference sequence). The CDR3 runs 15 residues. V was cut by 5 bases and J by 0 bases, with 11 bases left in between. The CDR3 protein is CASSHPLSSGNTIYF. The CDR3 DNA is TGTGCCAGCAGCCACCCCTTGAGCTCTGGAAACACCATATATTTT.

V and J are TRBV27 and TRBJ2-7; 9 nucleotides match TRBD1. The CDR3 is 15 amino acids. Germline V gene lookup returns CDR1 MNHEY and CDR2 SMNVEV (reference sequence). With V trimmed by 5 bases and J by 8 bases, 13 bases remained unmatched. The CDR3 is CASSTPGQGKLKQYF. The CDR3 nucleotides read TGTGCCAGCAGTACCCCGGGACAGGGTAAGCTAAAGCAGTACTTC.

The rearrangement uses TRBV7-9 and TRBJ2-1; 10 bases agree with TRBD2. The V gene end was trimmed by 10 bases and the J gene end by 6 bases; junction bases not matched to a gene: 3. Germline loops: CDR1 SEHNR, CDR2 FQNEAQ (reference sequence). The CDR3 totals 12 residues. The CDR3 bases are TGTGCCACCTTAGCGGGGGGCAATGAGCAGTTCTTC. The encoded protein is CATLAGGNEQFF.

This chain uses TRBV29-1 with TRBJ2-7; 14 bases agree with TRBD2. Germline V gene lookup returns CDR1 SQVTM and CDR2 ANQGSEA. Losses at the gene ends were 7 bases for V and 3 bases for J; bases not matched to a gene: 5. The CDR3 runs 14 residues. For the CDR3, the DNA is TGCAGCGCCCAAGGGACTAGCGGGAGCTACGAGCAGTACTTC. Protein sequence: CSAQGTSGSYEQYF.

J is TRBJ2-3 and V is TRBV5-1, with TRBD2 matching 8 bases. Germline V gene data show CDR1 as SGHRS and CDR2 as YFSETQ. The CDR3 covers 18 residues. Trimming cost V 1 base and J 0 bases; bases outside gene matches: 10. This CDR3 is CASSLWAGASGSTDTQYF. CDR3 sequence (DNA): TGCGCCAGCAGCTTGTGGGCCGGGGCTAGCGGGAGCACAGATACGCAGTATTTT.